Below are 21 T cell receptor beta chains sequenced from a single sample in a study of T cell responses to AZD1222 COVID-19 vaccine. Clones were read by immunoSEQ multiplex PCR, and TCRdb kept only the in-frame ones, dropping some. The sample carries about 120,000 clones, 85% to 90% recorded once. The specimen comprised peripheral blood, sampled on day 0 of AZD1222 vaccination. These TCRs come from an adult in good health.

This rearrangement joins TRBV27 to TRBJ1-4; TRBD1 agrees at 10 bases. Trimming took 5 bases from V and 7 from J; bases not matched to a gene: 4. Germline assignment: CDR1 MNHEY and CDR2 SMNVEV (reference sequence). This CDR3 has 14 amino acids. CDR3 in amino acids: CASSRTGGTEKLFF. In DNA, the CDR3 is TGTGCCAGCAGTCGGACAGGGGGTACTGAAAAACTGTTTTTT.

The chain employs TRBV2 and TRBJ2-5; D uncertain. This CDR3 comprises 14 residues. Trimming left V 1 base short and J 3 bases short, with 9 bases between. The germline CDR1 and CDR2 sequences are SNHLY and FYNNEI. CDR3 amino acids: CASSEDRTKETQYF. CDR3 bases: TGTGCCAGCAGTGAAGATAGGACGAAAGAGACCCAGTACTTC. Drawing the rest from reference TRBV2 and TRBJ2-5, the complete variable domain is EPEVTQTPSHQVTQMGQEVILRCVPISNHLYFYWYRQILGQKVEFLVSFYNNEISEKSEIFDDQFSVERPDGSNFTLKIRSTKLEDSAMYFCASSEDRTKETQYFGPGTRLLVL.

The chain couples TRBV20-1 to TRBJ1-1; D is ambiguous. Germline values: CDR1 DFQATT, CDR2 SNEGSKA (reference sequence). The length of the CDR3 is 9 residues. The CDR3 nucleotides are TGCACCTATAACTCGGAAGCTTTCTTT. It specifies CTYNSEAFF.

V gene TRBV30 combines with J gene TRBJ2-7; TRBD2 matches at 9 bases. With V trimmed by 4 bases and J by 1 base, 5 bases remained unmatched. The CDR3 consists of 14 residues. CDR1 and CDR2 (germline): GTSNPN, SVGIG (reference sequence). The CDR3, as DNA: TGTGCCTGGAAAAAGACTAGCGGTTCCTACGAGCAGTACTTC. It translates to CAWKKTSGSYEQYF.

J is TRBJ1-3 and V is TRBV2; possible D gene TRBD1, 5 bases. The V and J ends lost 6 bases and 0 bases respectively, with 15 bases between them. The germline V gene encodes CDR1 SNHLY and CDR2 FYNNEI. This CDR3 has 16 amino acids. The CDR3 is CASRPRGLFSGNTIYF. The DNA of the CDR3 is TGTGCCAGCAGACCTAGGGGCCTATTCTCTGGAAACACCATATATTTT.

This clone has only a few counts. The genes are TRBV4-2 and TRBJ1-2; 8 bases fit TRBD1. Germline lookup yields CDR1 LGHNA and CDR2 YNFKEQ. This CDR3 comprises 14 residues. With 4 bases clipped from V and 6 bases from J, the junction kept 7 bases outside the gene matches. CDR3 sequence: CASSRAGTGDGYTF. The CDR3 DNA is TGTGCCAGCAGCCGAGCCGGGACAGGAGATGGCTACACCTTC.

This clone occurred once. The J gene is TRBJ1-1, the V gene TRBV25-1; D possibly corresponds to TRBD1 (6 bases). With 5 bases removed from V and 11 bases from J, the gap between germline ends came to 12 bases. CDR1 and CDR2 from the germline V gene are MGHDK and SYGVNS. This CDR3 has 11 residues. This CDR3 reads CASSRGRGAFF. Written as DNA, the CDR3 is TGTGCCAGCAGTAGGGGGAGAGGGGCTTTCTTT.

V gene TRBV7-9 combines with J gene TRBJ1-6; D call uncertain. Germline CDR1 reads SEHNR; CDR2 reads FQNEAQ (reference sequence). The V gene lost 1 base and the J gene lost 6 bases, with 7 bases spanning the gap. The CDR3 spans 14 residues. The CDR3 here is CASSLGASNSPLHF. The CDR3 nucleotides read TGTGCCAGCAGCTTAGGGGCAAGTAATTCACCCCTCCACTTT.

The chain has TRBV27 and TRBJ2-7; D gene uncertain. Looked up from germline, CDR1 is MNHEY and CDR2 is SMNVEV (reference sequence). The CDR3 has 14 amino acids. Deletions cut 5 bases from V and 2 bases from J, with 13 bases between. The CDR3 spells CASSIRRNAYEQYF. In nucleotides, the CDR3 is TGTGCCAGCAGTATAAGGAGAAACGCCTACGAGCAGTACTTC.

V and J are TRBV6-6 and TRBJ1-2; 8 nucleotides align to TRBD1. The CDR3 runs 16 residues. Germline CDR1 MNHNY, CDR2 SVGAGI (reference sequence). The trim removed 4 bases at V and 4 bases at J, leaving 11 bases unmatched. CDR3 amino acids: CASSSPGTGNAYGYTF. The CDR3 nucleotides are TGTGCCAGCAGTTCCCCCGGGACAGGCAATGCCTATGGCTACACCTTC.

This chain connects TRBV12-5 to TRBJ1-1; a weak D match, TRBD1 (6 bases). CDR1 is LGHNT and CDR2 is FRNRAP in the germline V gene. The CDR3 totals 13 residues. The ends were cut back, 6 bases at V and 4 bases at J, with 12 bases in the middle. CDR3 bases: TGTGCTAGTGGGACGGGGGGGCTCACTGAAGCTTTCTTT. Translated: CASGTGGLTEAFF.

This clone occurred a few times. The V and J genes are TRBV3-1 (or the pseudogene TRBV3-2) and TRBJ2-1; no firm D call. The CDR3 is 16 amino acids. Trimming stripped 1 base from V and 9 bases from J, with 19 bases between. CDR1 is LGHDT, CDR2 YNNKEL, per germline (reference sequence). CDR3 sequence (DNA): TGTGCCAGCAGCCAAGGTGTGGGTAGGCCCCCGGGTGAGCAGTTCTTC. Translation gives CASSQGVGRPPGEQFF.

J is TRBJ1-1 and V is TRBV12-3 or TRBV12-4; D is unclear. The CDR3 totals 11 residues. Trimming stripped 6 bases from V and 2 bases from J, with 4 bases between. The CDR3 DNA is TGTGCCAGCAGGGGAAACACTGAAGCTTTCTTT. Translating gives CASRGNTEAFF.

This clone was observed a handful of times. The chain uses TRBV6-5 and TRBJ1-1; tentatively, D is TRBD1 (5 bases). The CDR3 extends over 13 amino acids. The germline V gene has CDR1 MNHEY and CDR2 SVGAGI. V was pared by 7 bases and J by 5 bases, with 14 bases between. CDR3 sequence reads: CASTGWEGTEAFF. The DNA for the CDR3 is TGTGCCAGCACCGGTTGGGAGGGGACTGAAGCTTTCTTT.

The chain combines TRBV4-1 with TRBJ1-5; D not resolved. V lost 6 bases, J lost 0 bases, and 12 bases lay in between. In germline, CDR1 is MGHRA, CDR2 YSYEKL. This CDR3 region has 15 residues. The CDR3: CASREYRDSNQPQHF. CDR3 nucleotide sequence: TGCGCCAGCAGGGAGTACAGAGATAGCAATCAGCCCCAGCATTTT.

This sequence joins TRBV4-2 and TRBJ2-3; no clear D. CDR3 size: 17 residues. With 0 bases removed from V and 2 bases from J, the gap between germline ends came to 15 bases. Germline CDR1 and CDR2: LGHNA and YNFKEQ. The CDR3 DNA reads as TGTGCCAGCAGCCAAGAAGTTGCGCGCCCCACCACAGATACGCAGTATTTT. Translating gives CASSQEVARPTTDTQYF.

The V gene is TRBV7-9, the J gene TRBJ1-1, with a tentative D call TRBD1 (5 bases). Trimming stripped 5 bases from V and 3 bases from J, with 16 bases between. There are 15 residues in the CDR3. The germline gives CDR1 SEHNR, CDR2 FQNEAQ (reference sequence). The CDR3 DNA sequence: TGTGCCAGCAGCGCCCACTCCGGGACGGACACTGAAGCTTTCTTT. It codes for CASSAHSGTDTEAFF.

The V gene is TRBV30, the J gene TRBJ1-2; 8 nucleotides align to TRBD1. From germline, CDR1 is GTSNPN and CDR2 SVGIG (reference sequence). V was pared by 3 bases and J by 5 bases, with 5 bases of the junction left unmatched. This CDR3 is 13 amino acids long. The CDR3, as DNA: TGTGCCTGGAGGGTGACAGGGGCTTATGGCTACACCTTC. It is translated as CAWRVTGAYGYTF. Drawing the rest from reference TRBV30 and TRBJ1-2, the complete variable domain is SQTIHQWPATLVQPVGSPLSLECTVEGTSNPNLYWYRQAAGRGLQLLFYSVGIGQISSEVPQNLSASRPQDRQFILSSKKLLLSDSGFYLCAWRVTGAYGYTFGSGTRLTVV.

The chain recombines TRBV5-1 with TRBJ2-7; 7 bases fit TRBD1. Germline V CDR1 and CDR2: SGHRS, YFSETQ. This CDR3 is 16 amino acids long. The ends lost 2 bases at V and 4 bases at J; junction bases unmatched: 12. CDR3 in amino acids: CASSFDEQGYSYEQYF. The CDR3 DNA reads as TGCGCCAGCAGCTTTGATGAACAGGGGTATTCATACGAGCAGTACTTC. The variable domain in full, completed from reference TRBV5-1 and TRBJ2-7, reads KAGVTQTPRYLIKTRGQQVTLSCSPISGHRSVSWYQQTPGQGLQFLFEYFSETQRNKGNFPGRFSGRQFSNSRSEMNVSTLELGDSALYLCASSFDEQGYSYEQYFGPGTRLTVT.

In its sample, this clone was seen once. The chain recombines TRBV2 with TRBJ2-4; 14 nucleotides align to TRBD2. The CDR3 consists of 19 residues. Germline loops: CDR1 SNHLY, CDR2 FYNNEI. V gave up 5 bases and J gave up 1 base; unmatched junction bases: 10. The CDR3 region has the DNA TGTGCCAGCAGTACCAGACTAGCGGGAGGGCCAGGGGCCAAAAACATTCAGTACTTC. Its translation: CASSTRLAGGPGAKNIQYF.

The J gene is TRBJ2-1, the V gene TRBV28; a weak D match, TRBD1 (6 bases). CDR3 length: 14 amino acids. Trimming shortened V by 9 bases and J by 6 bases, and 18 bases separated the two germline ends. CDR1 and CDR2 (germline): MDHEN, SYDVKM. CDR3 in amino acids: CASLGGRSRNEQFF. In nucleotides, the CDR3 is TGTGCCAGTCTAGGGGGACGGTCGCGCAATGAGCAGTTCTTC.